This T cell receptor beta chain was captured by sequencing in a study of regulatory T cells in long-lasting Graves disease. This sample's time point: persistent/refractory GD, antithyroid drugs over 5 years with positive TRAb. The TCR library was prepared using RNA isolated from PBMCs. Doctors identified Graves' disease using the American Thyroid Association guidelines. V was clipped by 6 bases and J by 4 bases; unmatched bases: 13. CDR3 length: 15 amino acids. Germline-derived CDR1 and CDR2 are DFQATT and SNEGSKA (reference sequence). HTBI primers from iRepertoire and Arm-PCR of CDR3 regions yielded the TCR beta libraries. Via MiXCR, TCRdb re-called the multiplex PCR reads, giving one row per CDR3 protein. The sample has about 290,000 distinct CDR3 sequences; around a fifth are singletons.

The source material was peripheral blood mononuclear cells (PBMCs), sampled when the disease was refractory, from a patient treated with antithyroid drugs. The TCR comes from a female donor with Graves disease. This chain uses TRBV20-1 with TRBJ2-5; 8 nucleotides match TRBD1. The CDR3 is CSAIRDRSDLETQYF. CDR3 DNA sequence: TGCAGTGCAATCCGGGACAGGAGTGACTTAGAGACCCAGTACTTC.